This TCR beta chain was observed in a study of T cell changes during pregnancy in multiple sclerosis. J was trimmed by 6 bases and V by 4 bases; bases with no gene match: 6. The CDR3 sequence is 13 residues long. Per the germline V gene, CDR1 is SGHNT and CDR2 is YYREEE (reference sequence). The table came from immunoSEQ multiplex PCR; TCRdb's copy has only in-frame clones and leaves some out. The sample has more than 65,000 clones, roughly 93% seen once; the top ten hold roughly 1%. This sample comprised peripheral blood, obtained in the first trimester of pregnancy. V usage is TRBV5-4 and J usage is TRBJ1-2; 7 bases match TRBD1. This receptor was obtained from a female donor with multiple sclerosis, enrolled in a pregnancy study. CDR3 sequence: CASSLDRDHGYTF. CDR3 nucleotides: TGTGCCAGCAGCCTAGACAGGGACCATGGCTACACCTTC.